This TCR beta chain is drawn from a study of CD8+CD57+ T cells in acquired aplastic anemia (dated by TCRdb to the late 2010s). Concerning the study at large: A mean of about 3.2 ug of DNA, ranging from roughly 0.17 to 30 ug, was extracted from sorted CD4+ and CD8+ cells. A CD8+CD57+ expansion meant a frequency higher than the mean frequency seen in healthy subjects.

Genomic DNA was used as template for profiling of TCR beta VDJ combinations and CDR3 sequences. TCR repertoire sequencing was run on an Illumina HiSeq 2000. The paper's processing steps were these. Repertoire assessment relied on Simpson's diversity index, CDR3 size and DJ length profiles, and TRBV/TRBJ rearrangement plots. The most abundant DNA sequence in the deep sequencing data was taken as the immunodominant clone. CDR3 amino acid sequences were screened for sharing across subjects and compared with published repertoires and the VDJdb database. In-frame beta chains were kept once TCRdb had trimmed the public reads at Q25 with fastp and called clones with MiXCR. Entries that share a CDR3 protein sequence are merged under the most common genes and DNA. These V and J calls derive from TCRdb rather than the authors' analysis. The sample table contains some 170,000 distinct CDR3 sequences; only one count was recorded for 40% to 55% of them. The ten largest clones take up 1.1% of the sample.

Broad study findings and their caveats: Around 31 CD8+ CDR3 sequences were shared between patients and controls but appeared highly expressed in patients and within their immunodominant clones. CD8+ Simpson's diversity did not differ significantly between patients and healthy controls (P=0.060).

Flow cytometry had shown CD8+CD57+ cell expansion in the patients selected for sequencing. Severe acquired aplastic anemia was diagnosed in all patients according to International Study of Aplastic Anemia and Agranulocytosis and Camitta criteria. At the time blood was sampled, none of the patients had received any therapy. The study deep-sequenced TCR repertoires of sorted CD4+ and CD8+ blood T cells from severe aplastic anemia patients and healthy subjects. Patients were enrolled under clinicaltrials.gov protocols 00001620, 01623167, 00001397, 00071045, 00081523 and 00961064 in the USA. Ficoll-Paque density gradient centrifugation was used to isolate peripheral blood mononuclear cells. Before DNA extraction, CD4+ and CD8+ T cells were sorted by FACS or by magnetic beads. Taken from the germline V gene, the CDR1 and CDR2 loops are SGHTA and FQGNSA. Reading from cysteine to phenylalanine, the CDR3 counts 14 amino acids. The kept DNA is CDR3 alone, 42 bases in frame from the first base.

About this clonotype itself: Its specific antigen is unknown. Compared with germline, one end of the junction differs, possibly owing to a read error.

This sequence uses TRBV7-2 and TRBJ1-5; 9 bases in between match TRBD1. The sequence was collected from a human donor with aplastic anemia. Sequenced input: sorted CD4+, CD8+, or CD8+CD57+ T cells (not recorded which) from PBMCs. The nucleotides are TGTGCCAGCAGGGGGACAGGGCGAAATCAGCCCCTGCATTTT. It specifies CASRGTGRNQPLHF.